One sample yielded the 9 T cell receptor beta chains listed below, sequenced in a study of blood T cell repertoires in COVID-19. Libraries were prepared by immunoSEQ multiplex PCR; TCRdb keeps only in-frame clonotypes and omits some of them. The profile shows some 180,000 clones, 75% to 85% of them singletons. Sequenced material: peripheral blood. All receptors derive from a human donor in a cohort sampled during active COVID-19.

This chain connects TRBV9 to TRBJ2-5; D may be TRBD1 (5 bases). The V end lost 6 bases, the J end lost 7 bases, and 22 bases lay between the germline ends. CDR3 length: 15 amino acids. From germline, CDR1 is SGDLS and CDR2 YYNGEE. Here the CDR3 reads CASTPLGHNEGTQYF. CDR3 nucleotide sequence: TGTGCCAGCACCCCCCTTGGACACAACGAAGGGACCCAGTACTTC.

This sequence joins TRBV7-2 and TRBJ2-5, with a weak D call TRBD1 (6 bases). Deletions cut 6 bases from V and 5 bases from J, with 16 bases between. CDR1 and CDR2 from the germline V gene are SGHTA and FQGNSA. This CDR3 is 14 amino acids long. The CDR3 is CASSPGVPGETQYF. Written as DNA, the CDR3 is TGTGCCAGCAGTCCAGGGGTGCCCGGGGAGACCCAGTACTTC.

The CDR3 region has the DNA TGCGCCAGCAGCCTGCAGGGATATGGCTACACCTTC. This sequence encodes CASSLQGYGYTF. The chain links TRBV5-1 to TRBJ1-2; possible D gene TRBD1, 5 bases. Germline V gene data show CDR1 as SGHRS and CDR2 as YFSETQ. With 4 bases removed from V and 5 bases from J, the gap between germline ends came to 9 bases. The CDR3 runs 12 residues. Complete variable domain (other parts from reference TRBV5-1 and TRBJ1-2): KAGVTQTPRYLIKTRGQQVTLSCSPISGHRSVSWYQQTPGQGLQFLFEYFSETQRNKGNFPGRFSGRQFSNSRSEMNVSTLELGDSALYLCASSLQGYGYTFGSGTRLTVV.

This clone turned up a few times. The CDR3 DNA is TGTGCCAGCAGTTACTCGTCAGGGTGGGATCAGCCCCAGCATTTT. Translation gives CASSYSSGWDQPQHF. The chain couples TRBV6-5 to TRBJ1-5; the D gene is possibly TRBD1 (5 bases). CDR1 MNHEY and CDR2 SVGAGI come from the germline V gene. The CDR3 is made up of 15 amino acids. Trimming took off 0 bases at V and 5 bases at J, with 11 bases between the two ends.

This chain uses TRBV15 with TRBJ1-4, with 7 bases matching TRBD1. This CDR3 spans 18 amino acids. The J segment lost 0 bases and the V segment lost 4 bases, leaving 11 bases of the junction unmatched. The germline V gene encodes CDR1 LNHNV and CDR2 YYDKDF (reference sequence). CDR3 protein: CATSKRQGKSPTNEKLFF. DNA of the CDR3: TGTGCCACCAGCAAACGACAGGGCAAGTCGCCAACTAATGAAAAACTGTTTTTT.

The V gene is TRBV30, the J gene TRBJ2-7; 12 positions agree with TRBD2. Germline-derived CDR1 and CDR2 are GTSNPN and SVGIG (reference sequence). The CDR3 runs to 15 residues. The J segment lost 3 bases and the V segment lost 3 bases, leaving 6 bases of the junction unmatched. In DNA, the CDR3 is TGTGCCTGGAGGGAGGGACTAGCGGGCAACTACGAGCAGTACTTC. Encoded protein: CAWREGLAGNYEQYF.

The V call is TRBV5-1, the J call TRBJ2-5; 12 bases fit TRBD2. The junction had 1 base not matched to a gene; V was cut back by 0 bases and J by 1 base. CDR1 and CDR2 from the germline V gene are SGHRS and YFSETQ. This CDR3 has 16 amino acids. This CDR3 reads CASSLASGRVQETQYF. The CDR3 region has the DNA TGCGCCAGCAGCTTGGCTAGCGGGAGGGTCCAAGAGACCCAGTACTTC.

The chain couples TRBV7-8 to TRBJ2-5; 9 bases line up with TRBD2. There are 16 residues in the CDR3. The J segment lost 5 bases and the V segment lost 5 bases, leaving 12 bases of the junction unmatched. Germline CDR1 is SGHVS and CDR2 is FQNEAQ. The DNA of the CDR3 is TGTGCCAGCAGCCCACATCGACTAGCGGCATGGGAGACCCAGTACTTC. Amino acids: CASSPHRLAAWETQYF.

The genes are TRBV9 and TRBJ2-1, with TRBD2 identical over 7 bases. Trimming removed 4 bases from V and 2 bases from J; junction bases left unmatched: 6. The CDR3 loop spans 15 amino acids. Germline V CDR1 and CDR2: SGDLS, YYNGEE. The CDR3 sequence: CASSFGGRAYNEQFF. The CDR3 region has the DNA TGTGCCAGCAGCTTTGGTGGGAGGGCCTACAATGAGCAGTTCTTC.